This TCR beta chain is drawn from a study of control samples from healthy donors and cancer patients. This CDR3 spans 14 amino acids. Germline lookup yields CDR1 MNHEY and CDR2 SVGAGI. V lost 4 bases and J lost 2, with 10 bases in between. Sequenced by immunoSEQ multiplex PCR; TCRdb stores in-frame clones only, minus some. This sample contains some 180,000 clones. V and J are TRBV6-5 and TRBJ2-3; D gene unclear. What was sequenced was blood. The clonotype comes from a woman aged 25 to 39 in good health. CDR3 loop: CASSFSSLTDTQYF. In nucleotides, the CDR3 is TGTGCCAGCAGTTTCTCGTCTCTCACAGATACGCAGTATTTT.